The rows below give T cell receptor beta chains drawn from one sample of a study of blood T cell repertoires in COVID-19. Repertoires were generated with immunoSEQ multiplex PCR, while TCRdb's copy carries only in-frame clones and drops some. The data contain 70,000 or so clones, around 80% of them seen just once; the ten biggest clones take up 18%. Sequencing was performed on peripheral blood. The origin of the receptors is a human donor in a cohort sampled during active COVID-19. The conserved cysteine and the conserved F or W are not part of the CDR3 here. Fields, in order: J gene, V gene, CDR3 protein.

TRBJ1-2,TRBV5-1,ASSLEQGNYGYT
TRBJ2-5,TRBV5-1,ASSRQGGTGETQY
TRBJ1-2,TRBV5-4,ASSSPGTDLGYT
TRBJ1-3,TRBV29-1,SVGTGGFGNTIY
TRBJ2-7,TRBV11-2,ASSSTGVEQY
TRBJ2-7,TRBV6-6,ASSYSPSYYEQY
TRBJ2-1,TRBV5-4,ASSQRSRGGLNEQF
TRBJ2-7,TRBV4-1,ASSQERGGPFISYEQY
TRBJ2-7,TRBV9,ASSVDLGAYEQY
TRBJ1-2,TRBV15,ATSRVDRGRNVKNGYT
TRBJ2-3,TRBV3-1/TRBV3-2,ASGQGRADTQY
TRBJ2-7,TRBV6-5,ASSDSSRYEQY
TRBJ2-2,TRBV6-5,ASSYSVARELF
TRBJ2-3,TRBV7-2,ASSLGAAAGWDTQY
TRBJ1-2,TRBV5-1,ASSSGGGSYYGYT
TRBJ1-2,TRBV6-2/TRBV6-3,ASSFGYYGYT
TRBJ2-7,TRBV6-6,ASSYRGTYEQY
TRBJ1-1,TRBV6-5,ASSYAGGSEAF
TRBJ2-1,TRBV10-1,ASSESLAGGLNEQF
TRBJ2-7,TRBV6-6,ASSYSPSGGGEQY
TRBJ1-6,TRBV12-3/TRBV12-4,ASSLRGNSPLH
TRBJ1-2,TRBV19,ASSFRTGGLGYT
TRBJ1-1,TRBV23-1,ASSQNRDRVCLLGEAF
TRBJ1-5,TRBV5-1,ASSLEPDQPQH
TRBJ2-1,TRBV6-5,ASRARQGAYNEQF
TRBJ2-7,TRBV2,ASSSGSLSYEQY
TRBJ1-4,TRBV4-1,ASSQGTGYNAKLF
TRBJ1-5,TRBV6-5,ASSADRGGDQPQH
TRBJ1-5,TRBV2,ASRRFSDQPQH
TRBJ1-6,TRBV18,ASSSTGLDNSPLH
TRBJ2-3,TRBV9,ASFTELAGGLLTDTQY
TRBJ2-3,TRBV2,ASSKGSVDTQY
TRBJ2-7,TRBV7-2,ASSWQGTDYEQY
TRBJ1-2,TRBV3-1/TRBV3-2,ASSPTNQGLGYT
TRBJ1-5,TRBV30,AWSSLQGDQPQH
TRBJ2-7,TRBV7-2,ASSSQGYEQY
TRBJ2-5,TRBV9,ASSLRGQETQY
TRBJ2-3,TRBV7-2,ASSSGHQKGDTQY
TRBJ1-5,TRBV30,AWSRQGDQPQH
TRBJ1-4,TRBV19,ASSTPAGPNEKLF
TRBJ2-7,TRBV6-6,ASSYRDRWNEQY
TRBJ1-2,TRBV5-1,ASRINNYGYT
TRBJ2-5,TRBV6-5,ASSVEVGETQY
TRBJ1-1,TRBV2,ASSEGWTGSSF
TRBJ2-7,TRBV30,AWSADSYEQY
TRBJ2-7,TRBV4-2,ASSQEVGQFTYEQY
TRBJ1-6,TRBV5-4,ASSLSPRSYNSPLH
TRBJ1-2,TRBV10-3,AISESTGYGYT
TRBJ1-1,TRBV14,ASSQNTGTEAF
TRBJ2-1,TRBV7-2,ASSLRGGFLSNEQF
TRBJ1-3,TRBV5-1,ASSLNRDSGNTIY